One and the same sample provided the 15 T cell receptor beta chains below, sequenced in a study of blood T cell repertoires in COVID-19 (dated by TCRdb to 2018 to 2021). Receptor libraries were prepared by the immunoSEQ multiplex PCR assay. As stored in TCRdb, this immuneACCESS dataset retains in-frame rearrangements with V and J assigned. A fraction of the clones does not appear; measured against another copy, unresolved V genes explain less than half of the discrepancy, and the remainder lacks a known reason. Counted in this sample were approximately 76,000 clones; 75% to 90% of them appeared once. Clones ranked in the top ten supply around 40% of the sample. The sample taken for sequencing was peripheral blood. Receptors were obtained from a woman aged 80 or older with active or convalescent COVID-19.

The CDR3 protein is CASSQGGADQPQHF. The CDR3 bases are TGTGCCAGCAGCCAAGGGGGCGCCGATCAGCCCCAGCATTTT. The chain joins TRBV3-1 (or the pseudogene TRBV3-2) to TRBJ1-5; maybe TRBD1 (5 bases). The CDR3 spans 14 residues. Germline CDR1 reads LGHDT; CDR2 reads YNNKEL (reference sequence). The V gene lost 1 base and the J gene lost 5 bases, with 9 bases spanning the gap.

The chain links TRBV27 to TRBJ2-7, with a weak D call TRBD1 (5 bases). Trimming took 4 bases from V and 4 from J, leaving 14 bases between them. Germline CDR1 reads MNHEY; CDR2 reads SMNVEV (reference sequence). The CDR3 covers 14 residues. The CDR3 bases are TGTGCCAGCAGTTCAACAGGATCCTCTTACGAGCAGTACTTC. It codes for CASSSTGSSYEQYF.

This clone was seen once. The chain recombines TRBV3-1 (or the pseudogene TRBV3-2) with TRBJ2-1, with 8 bases matching TRBD2. Losses at the gene ends were 4 bases for V and 15 bases for J; bases not matched to a gene: 8. From germline, CDR1 is LGHDT and CDR2 YNNKEL (reference sequence). This CDR3 is built from 12 residues. The CDR3 DNA is TGTGCCAGCAGCCCCGCTAGCGGGCGGGGGTTCTTC. It yields the protein CASSPASGRGFF.

The rearrangement links TRBV5-4 to TRBJ2-1, with a tentative D call TRBD2 (6 bases). V was shortened by 4 bases and J by 5 bases, with 19 bases between the two germline ends. Germline V gives CDR1 SGHNT, CDR2 YYREEE (reference sequence). The CDR3 is 16 amino acids. For the CDR3, the DNA is TGTGCCAGCAGCAGCCGAGGCCCAGGGACTCACAATGAGCAGTTCTTC. Encoded protein: CASSSRGPGTHNEQFF.

The CDR3 DNA reads TGTGCCAGCATCCTAGGAAGCGATGAGCAGTTCTTC. As protein: CASILGSDEQFF. V and J are TRBV7-2 and TRBJ2-1; D gene uncertain. Germline loops: CDR1 SGHTA, CDR2 FQGNSA. With 7 bases removed from V and 8 bases from J, the gap between germline ends came to 12 bases. The CDR3 runs to 12 residues.

The V and J genes are TRBV27 and TRBJ1-6, with D perhaps TRBD1 (5 bases). Trimming stripped 2 bases from V and 7 bases from J, with 12 bases between. The germline gives CDR1 MNHEY, CDR2 SMNVEV (reference sequence). The CDR3 contains 15 residues. The CDR3 DNA follows: TGTGCCAGCAGTTTAGAAAGGGGAGGCAATTCACCCCTCCACTTT. Translation: CASSLERGGNSPLHF.

The genes are TRBV11-2 and TRBJ2-1, with D unresolved. The CDR3 runs to 12 residues. Germline CDR1 and CDR2: SGHAT and FQNNGV. The V gene lost 0 bases and the J gene lost 8 bases, with 5 bases spanning the gap. DNA of the CDR3: TGTGCCAGCAGCTTAGATCGGGATGAGCAGTTCTTC. It yields the protein CASSLDRDEQFF.

The table lists this clone with a few counts. The rearrangement links TRBV6-5 to TRBJ1-2; 7 bases are a match to TRBD1. This CDR3 spans 13 amino acids. V lost 7 bases, J lost 2 bases, and 4 bases stayed unmatched. Germline V gene data show CDR1 as MNHEY and CDR2 as SVGAGI. CDR3 sequence (DNA): TGTGCCAGCACCGCGGACAGGAACTATGGCTACACCTTC. Its protein product is CASTADRNYGYTF.

The chain's CDR3 is CASSFSGQETEAFF. CDR3 sequence (DNA): TGTGCCAGCAGCTTTTCGGGACAGGAGACTGAAGCTTTCTTT. The V call is TRBV7-9, the J call TRBJ1-1; 8 bases match TRBD1. The CDR3 sequence is 14 residues long. Germline assignment: CDR1 SEHNR and CDR2 FQNEAQ (reference sequence). The V gene end was trimmed by 3 bases and the J gene end by 5 bases; junction bases not matched to a gene: 5.

This rearrangement joins TRBV3-1 (or the pseudogene TRBV3-2) to TRBJ2-7; D is perhaps TRBD1 (6 bases). The CDR3 runs to 15 residues. The germline V gene has CDR1 LGHDT and CDR2 YNNKEL (reference sequence). The V end was cut by 0 bases, the J end by 8 bases, with 17 bases between. CDR3 DNA: TGTGCCAGCAGCCAAGATTCAATCGGCAGGGGCCAGCAGTACTTC. This codes for CASSQDSIGRGQQYF.

This chain links TRBV2 with TRBJ1-2; 9 bases align to TRBD1. CDR1 and CDR2 (germline): SNHLY, FYNNEI. The CDR3 length is 16 residues. V was pared by 6 bases and J by 5 bases, with 13 bases of the junction left unmatched. This CDR3 is CASRDRGPVLHYGYTF. The CDR3 DNA follows: TGTGCCAGCAGGGACAGGGGTCCGGTTCTGCATTATGGCTACACCTTC. The entire variable domain, with the rest obtained from reference TRBV2 and TRBJ1-2, is as follows: EPEVTQTPSHQVTQMGQEVILRCVPISNHLYFYWYRQILGQKVEFLVSFYNNEISEKSEIFDDQFSVERPDGSNFTLKIRSTKLEDSAMYFCASRDRGPVLHYGYTFGSGTRLTVV.

The chain recombines TRBV3-1 (or the pseudogene TRBV3-2) with TRBJ2-2, with 14 bases fitting TRBD2. Germline V gene sequence: CDR1 LGHDT, CDR2 YNNKEL (reference sequence). The CDR3 totals 20 residues. Trimming cost V 4 bases and J 4 bases; bases outside gene matches: 14. DNA of the CDR3: TGTGCCAGCAGCCCCGTCCCCGGACTAGCGGGGGGCAATACCACCGGGGAGCTGTTTTTT. Protein sequence: CASSPVPGLAGGNTTGELFF.

The genes are TRBV2 and TRBJ1-2, with 8 bases lining up with TRBD1. V shed 7 bases, J shed 2 bases, and the junction held 3 bases outside the gene matches. The CDR3 loop spans 13 amino acids. Germline V gene sequence: CDR1 SNHLY, CDR2 FYNNEI. In DNA, the CDR3 is TGTGCCAGCAACAACAGGGGGAACTATGGCTACACCTTC. Amino acid sequence: CASNNRGNYGYTF.

This clone was recorded once. The genes are TRBV9 and TRBJ1-1; no clear D. V lost 0 bases and J 3 bases, leaving 12 bases between the germline ends. Germline-derived CDR1 and CDR2 are SGDLS and YYNGEE. The CDR3 runs to 15 residues. Here the CDR3 reads CASSVVTEIYTEAFF. The DNA of the CDR3 is TGTGCCAGCAGCGTAGTAACGGAGATCTACACTGAAGCTTTCTTT. The full variable domain, its missing parts supplied by reference TRBV9 and TRBJ1-1, is DSGVTQTPKHLITATGQRVTLRCSPRSGDLSVYWYQQSLDQGLQFLIQYYNGEERAKGNILERFSAQQFPDLHSELNLSSLELGDSALYFCASSVVTEIYTEAFFGQGTRLTVV.

This sequence joins TRBV7-8 and TRBJ1-2; TRBD1 matches 10 bases. Germline V lookup: CDR1 SGHVS, CDR2 FQNEAQ. V was clipped by 4 bases and J by 7 bases; unmatched bases: 21. CDR3 length: 19 amino acids. The CDR3 sequence is CASSSIIRGQGKIWVGYTF. The CDR3 nucleotides read TGTGCCAGCAGCTCCATAATCCGGGGACAGGGGAAGATTTGGGTTGGCTACACCTTC.